Listed here is a single T cell receptor (beta chain). The sample originates from a study of OX40 agonist ivuxolimab in advanced cancers. About the study: Every 2 weeks, patients got intravenous ivuxolimab at one of six dose levels (0.01-10 mg/kg).

Profiling relied on immunoSEQ multiplex PCR, and the TCRdb table lists in-frame clones only, not all of them. The sample carries 40,000 to 55,000 clones, less than 95% recorded once. The trim removed 4 bases at V and 1 base at J, leaving 3 bases unmatched. The germline CDR1 and CDR2 sequences are WSHSY and SAAADI. This CDR3 has 14 residues. This rearrangement joins TRBV10-2 to TRBJ1-1, with 7 bases fitting TRBD1. The TCR sequence derives from an adult with an advanced solid tumor such as melanoma, head and neck, liver or kidney cancer. Sequenced here: CD4+ or CD8+ T cells sorted from blood, sampled in a trial of the OX40 agonist ivuxolimab. CDR3 region: CASSGQGRNTEAFF. In nucleotides, the CDR3 is TGCGCCAGCAGTGGACAGGGCCGGAACACTGAAGCTTTCTTT.